This T cell receptor beta chain comes out of a study of OX40 agonist ivuxolimab in advanced cancers. Study-level information: Patients were dosed intravenously with ivuxolimab at 0.01 to 10 mg/kg every 2 weeks.

Per germline, CDR1 SGHAT and CDR2 FQNNGV. The V gene end was trimmed by 8 bases and the J gene end by 4 bases; junction bases not matched to a gene: 9. The CDR3 totals 14 residues. Whole-study results and caveats: Relative to CD4+, CD8+ T cells held more expanded clones on average. With doses of 0.1 to 3.0 mg/kg, CD4+ and CD8+ blood T cells had undergone clonal expansion by week 6. Antigen specificity was not determined for the expanded peripheral T cells.

For this clone: Its antigen is not known.

Assay used: immunoSEQ multiplex PCR; TCRdb lists only in-frame clones, some missing. Of 40,000 to 60,000 clones listed, about 75% are singletons. The sequenced sample was CD4+ or CD8+ T cells sorted from blood, obtained in a trial of the OX40 agonist ivuxolimab. The receptor comes from an adult with an advanced solid tumor such as melanoma, head and neck, liver or kidney cancer. The chain links TRBV11-2 to TRBJ2-7, with 9 bases fitting TRBD2. In nucleotides, the CDR3 is TGTGCCAGCGGAATAGCGGGAGTCTTGTACGAGCAGTACTTC. It encodes CASGIAGVLYEQYF.